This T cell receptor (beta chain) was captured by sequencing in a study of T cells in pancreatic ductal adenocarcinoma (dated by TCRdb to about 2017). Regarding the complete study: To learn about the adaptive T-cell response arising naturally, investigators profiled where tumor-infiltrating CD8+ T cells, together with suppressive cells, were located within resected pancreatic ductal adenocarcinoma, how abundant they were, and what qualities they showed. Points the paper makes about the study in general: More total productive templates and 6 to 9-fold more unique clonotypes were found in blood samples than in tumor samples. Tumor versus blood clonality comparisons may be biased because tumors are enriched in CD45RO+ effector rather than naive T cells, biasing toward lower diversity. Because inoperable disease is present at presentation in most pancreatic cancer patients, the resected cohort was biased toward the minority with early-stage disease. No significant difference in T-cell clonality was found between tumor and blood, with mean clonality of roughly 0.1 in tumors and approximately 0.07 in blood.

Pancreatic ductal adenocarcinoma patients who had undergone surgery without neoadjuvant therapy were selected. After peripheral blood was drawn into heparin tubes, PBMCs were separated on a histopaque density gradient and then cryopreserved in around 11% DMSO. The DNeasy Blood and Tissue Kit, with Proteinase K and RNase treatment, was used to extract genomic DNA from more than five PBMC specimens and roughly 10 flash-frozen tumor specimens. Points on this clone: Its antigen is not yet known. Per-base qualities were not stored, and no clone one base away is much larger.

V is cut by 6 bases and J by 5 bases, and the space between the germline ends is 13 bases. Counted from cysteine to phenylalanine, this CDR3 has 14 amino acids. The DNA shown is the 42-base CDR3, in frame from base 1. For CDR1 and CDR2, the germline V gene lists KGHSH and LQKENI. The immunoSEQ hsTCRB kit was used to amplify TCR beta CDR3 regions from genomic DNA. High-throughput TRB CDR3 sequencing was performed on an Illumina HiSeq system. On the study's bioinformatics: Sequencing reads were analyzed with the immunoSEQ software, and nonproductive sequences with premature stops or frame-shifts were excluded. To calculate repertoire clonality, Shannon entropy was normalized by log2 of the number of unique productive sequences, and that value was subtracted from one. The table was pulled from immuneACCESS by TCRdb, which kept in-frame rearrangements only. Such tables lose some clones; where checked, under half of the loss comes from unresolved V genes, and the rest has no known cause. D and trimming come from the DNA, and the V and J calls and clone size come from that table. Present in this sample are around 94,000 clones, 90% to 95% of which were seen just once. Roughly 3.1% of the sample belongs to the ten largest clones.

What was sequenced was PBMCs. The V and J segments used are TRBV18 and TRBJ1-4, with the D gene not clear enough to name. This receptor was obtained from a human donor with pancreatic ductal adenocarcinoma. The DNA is TGTGCCAGCTCCCTAGATGCGCTGAATGAAAAACTGTTTTTT. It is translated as CASSLDALNEKLFF. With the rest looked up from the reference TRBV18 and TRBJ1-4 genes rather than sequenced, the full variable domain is NAGVMQNPRHLVRRRGQEARLRCSPMKGHSHVYWYRQLPEEGLKFMVYLQKENIIDESGMPKERFSAEFPKEGPSILRIQQVVRGDSAAYFCASSLDALNEKLFFGSGTQLSVL.